This T cell receptor (beta chain) comes out of a study of neurological immune-mediated disorders. Each CDR3 protein gets one entry after TCRdb re-called the 5' RACE reads with MiXCR. The table records 25,000 to 35,000 distinct CDR3 sequences, approximately 1.4% of them present only once. This clonotype appeared many times. Germline assignment: CDR1 SEHNR and CDR2 FQNEAQ (reference sequence). The V gene end was trimmed by 5 bases and the J gene end by 4 bases; junction bases not matched to a gene: 6. The CDR3 is made up of 16 amino acids. Preparation of the unsorted libraries drew on 2 million PBMCs stored at -80 C.

The origin of this receptor is a woman between 25 and 40 years old with multiple sclerosis. This chain connects TRBV7-9 to TRBJ2-5; 14 bases are shared with TRBD2. Sequencing input: PBMCs. This CDR3 is CASSHTGLAGVETQYF. DNA for the CDR3: TGTGCCAGCAGCCATACGGGACTAGCGGGGGTAGAGACCCAGTACTTC.